This T cell receptor beta chain was identified in a study of identical twins. With no exceptions, donors were healthy Caucasians. Template switching added a universal primer site, and cDNA bore unique molecular identifiers. TCRdb re-called the 5' RACE reads with MiXCR, one entry per CDR3 protein. The data show fewer than 900,000 distinct CDR3 sequences, around 21% seen once. Germline assignment: CDR1 SNHLY and CDR2 FYNNEI. The CDR3 length is 13 residues. Unmatched junction bases numbered 4, after V lost 5 bases and J lost 5 bases. These data were likewise used in another study, on T cells expressing NK-cell markers. That report adds: Nothing established the HCMV specificity of expanded NKG2C+ T cell clones.

What was sequenced was PBMCs. The TCR originated in a woman younger than 35 in good health. J is TRBJ1-1 and V is TRBV2, with 8 nucleotides matching TRBD1. The chain's CDR3 is CASSPTGETEAFF. As DNA, the CDR3 is TGTGCCAGCAGTCCGACAGGGGAGACTGAAGCTTTCTTT. Complete variable domain (other parts from reference TRBV2 and TRBJ1-1): EPEVTQTPSHQVTQMGQEVILRCVPISNHLYFYWYRQILGQKVEFLVSFYNNEISEKSEIFDDQFSVERPDGSNFTLKIRSTKLEDSAMYFCASSPTGETEAFFGQGTRLTVV.